The 22 T cell receptor beta chains below were found in one sample sequenced in a study of T-cell reconstitution after alpha-beta-depleted transplantation in children. Unique molecular identifiers were used to barcode this TCRbeta library. TCRdb re-derived calls from the PCR reads in MiXCR, one entry per CDR3 protein. The repertoire holds some 550,000 distinct CDR3 sequences, with roughly 23% as singletons. This specimen was PBMCs, mostly from graft donor cells, taken 360 days after TCRalphabeta/CD19-depleted stem cell transplant. All receptors derive from a boy under two years old who had a stem cell transplant for acute myeloid leukemia, so the T cells may come from the graft donor.

This clonotype was detected ten times or more. The chain links TRBV7-2 to TRBJ2-7, with TRBD2 matching 9 bases. Germline lookup yields CDR1 SGHTA and CDR2 FQGNSA. The CDR3 sequence is 15 residues long. The V and J ends lost 10 bases and 0 bases, in that order; junction bases with no gene match: 10. CDR3 in amino acids: CATEVLAGYSYEQYV. CDR3 in DNA: TGTGCCACCGAGGTTCTAGCGGGGTACTCCTACGAGCAGTACGTC.

This clonotype was counted between two and nine times. CDR3 protein: CASSQGGTEQETQYF. The CDR3 coding sequence is TGTGCCAGCAGCCAAGGGGGGACAGAGCAAGAGACCCAGTACTTC. The V call is TRBV25-1, the J call TRBJ2-5; a weak D match, TRBD1 (7 bases). Trimming stripped 6 bases from V and 2 bases from J, with 16 bases between. This CDR3 has 15 amino acids. Germline lookup yields CDR1 MGHDK and CDR2 SYGVNS.

This clonotype was counted between two and nine times. V and J are TRBV3-1 and TRBJ1-3; D is unclear. V was cut by 3 bases and J by 4 bases, with 7 bases left in between. CDR1 is LGHDT, CDR2 YNNKEL, per germline (reference sequence). The CDR3 length is 13 residues. This CDR3 is CASSHGRGNTIYF. The CDR3 DNA reads as TGTGCCAGCAGCCATGGGAGAGGAAACACCATATATTTT.

V gene TRBV7-8 combines with J gene TRBJ2-3, with TRBD2 matching over 16 bases. V lost 5 bases and J lost 4; bases outside the gene matches: 18. This CDR3 has 21 amino acids. The germline CDR1 and CDR2 sequences are SGHVS and FQNEAQ. DNA of the CDR3: TGTGCCAGCAGCAAACCTTCCCCGGGACTAGCGGGGGGGCAGAGAGCAGATACGCAGTATTTT. Its protein product is CASSKPSPGLAGGQRADTQYF.

Only a few counts were recorded for this clonotype. This rearrangement joins TRBV28 to TRBJ2-1; TRBD2 aligns across 9 bases. The germline V gene encodes CDR1 MDHEN and CDR2 SYDVKM. The CDR3 consists of 17 residues. With 0 bases clipped from V and 4 bases from J, the junction kept 7 bases outside the gene matches. The CDR3 reads CASSLWSGGTGYNEQFF. The CDR3 DNA reads as TGTGCCAGCAGTTTATGGAGCGGGGGGACTGGGTACAATGAGCAGTTCTTC.

This chain uses TRBV5-1 with TRBJ2-7; TRBD2 is a possible D gene (5 bases). Germline V gene sequence: CDR1 SGHRS, CDR2 YFSETQ. Trimming shortened V by 0 bases and J by 2 bases, and 15 bases separated the two germline ends. The CDR3 is made up of 16 amino acids. The CDR3 loop reads CASSLVRSGLTYEQYV. CDR3 DNA sequence: TGCGCCAGCAGCTTGGTGAGGAGCGGACTTACCTACGAGCAGTACGTC.

Only a few counts were recorded for this clonotype. The V call is TRBV7-2, the J call TRBJ2-3; D remains unclear. Trimming pared 1 base from V and 6 bases from J, leaving 11 bases between. Germline CDR1 SGHTA, CDR2 FQGNSA. The CDR3 sequence is 14 residues long. The CDR3, as DNA: TGTGCCAGCAGCTTAGACACTCGGGTGGATACGCAGTATTTT. Translated: CASSLDTRVDTQYF.

This clonotype was counted ten times or more. The rearrangement links TRBV20-1 to TRBJ2-3; 9 nucleotides align to TRBD1. V was clipped by 3 bases and J by 3 bases; unmatched bases: 10. This CDR3 region has 16 residues. Germline V CDR1 and CDR2: DFQATT, SNEGSKA (reference sequence). CDR3 sequence (DNA): TGCAGTGCTAGGGGGGACAGGGTTGATTGGACAGATACGCAGTATTTT. This codes for CSARGDRVDWTDTQYF.

V is TRBV12-3 or TRBV12-4 and J is TRBJ2-3; 8 nucleotides line up with TRBD2. Trimming removed 6 bases from V and 3 bases from J; junction bases left unmatched: 8. This CDR3 comprises 15 residues. DNA of the CDR3: TGTGCCAGCAGAGTTAGCGGGGTCAGTACAGATACGCAGTATTTT. As protein: CASRVSGVSTDTQYF.

Comment on this clonotype: It may be a read error: a sequence one base away is much more abundant. The missing conserved phenylalanine or tryptophan at the end of this CDR3 makes a read error likely. The chain uses TRBV7-2 and TRBJ2-3; 13 nucleotides agree with TRBD2. The V gene end was trimmed by 5 bases and the J gene end by 6 bases; junction bases not matched to a gene: 8. CDR3 length: 16 residues. CDR1 is SGHTA and CDR2 is FQGNSA in the germline V gene. In DNA form, the CDR3 reads TGTGCCAGCAGCAAACGACTAGCGGGGGGATCTGATACGCAGTATTTG. Its protein product is CASSKRLAGGSDTQYL.

There are many counts of this clonotype. The rearrangement links TRBV30 to TRBJ2-3; a weak D match, TRBD2 (5 bases). Germline assignment: CDR1 GTSNPN and CDR2 SVGIG (reference sequence). This CDR3 contains 15 residues. Trimming stripped 2 bases from V and 1 base from J, with 13 bases between. CDR3 nucleotides: TGTGCCTGGAGTCCCGGGGATGGTCGCACAGATACGCAGTATTTT. It encodes CAWSPGDGRTDTQYF.

This clonotype occurred a few times. The V and J genes are TRBV7-9 and TRBJ2-7; weak D call: TRBD1 (7 bases). The CDR3 is 13 residues long. Per germline, CDR1 SEHNR and CDR2 FQNEAQ (reference sequence). The V end lost 5 bases, the J end lost 6 bases, and 14 bases lay between the germline ends. In DNA, the CDR3 is TGTGCCAGCAGCCCGCGGGACAGCTTCGAGCAGTACGTC. Translated, it gives CASSPRDSFEQYV.

The chain carries TRBV6-2 or TRBV6-3 and TRBJ1-5; D is perhaps TRBD1 (5 bases). Per the germline V gene, CDR1 is MNHEY and CDR2 is SVGEGT. Trimming stripped 5 bases from V and 2 bases from J, with 16 bases between. The CDR3 is 16 residues long. CDR3 sequence reads: CASSNRRGGGNQPQHF. The CDR3, as DNA: TGTGCCAGCAGTAACCGAAGGGGCGGGGGCAATCAGCCCCAGCATTTT.

This clonotype was detected ten times or more. This sequence joins TRBV20-1 and TRBJ2-1; maybe TRBD2 (6 bases). CDR3 length equals 12 residues. V was shortened by 2 bases and J by 12 bases, with 14 bases between the two germline ends. The germline CDR1 and CDR2 sequences are DFQATT and SNEGSKA (reference sequence). The CDR3 DNA reads TGCAGTGCTAGAATTGGGCGGGGTGGGCAGTTCTTC. It encodes CSARIGRGGQFF.

This clonotype has a count of ten or more. The chain uses TRBV29-1 and TRBJ1-1; 11 nucleotides agree with TRBD1. Germline CDR1 and CDR2: SQVTM and ANQGSEA. V was clipped by 5 bases and J by 3 bases; unmatched bases: 5. CDR3 size: 14 residues. CDR3 DNA: TGCAGCGTTTGGACAGGGGGCATGGACACTGAAGCTTTCTTT. It yields the protein CSVWTGGMDTEAFF.

The J gene is TRBJ2-1, the V gene TRBV6-2 or TRBV6-3; 9 nucleotides line up with TRBD2. The CDR3 contains 15 residues. V was pared by 2 bases and J by 7 bases, with 6 bases of the junction left unmatched. The V gene's germline CDR1 is MNHEY and CDR2 SVGEGT. The CDR3 sequence: CASSYRLAGWNEQFF. The CDR3 DNA is TGTGCCAGCAGTTACCGCCTAGCGGGGTGGAATGAGCAGTTCTTC.

The chain employs TRBV12-3 or TRBV12-4 and TRBJ2-5; TRBD1 agrees at 7 bases. This CDR3 contains 14 residues. V shed 3 bases and J 4 bases; nucleotides not matched to a gene: 5. CDR3 loop: CASSFQGDVETQYF. The DNA for the CDR3 is TGTGCCAGCAGTTTTCAGGGGGATGTAGAGACCCAGTACTTC.

In this sample, this clonotype turned up once. The V gene is TRBV6-2 or TRBV6-3, the J gene TRBJ2-7; D may be TRBD1 or TRBD2 (6 bases each). This CDR3 comprises 15 residues. From germline, CDR1 is MNHEY and CDR2 SVGEGT. Trimming left V 2 bases short and J 3 bases short, with 14 bases between. CDR3 protein: CASSYGGRGNYEQYF. The CDR3 coding sequence is TGTGCCAGCAGTTACGGGGGGCGCGGCAACTACGAGCAGTACTTC.

This clonotype has at least ten counts. The chain carries TRBV20-1 and TRBJ2-7; 7 bases are a match to TRBD2. V lost 1 base and J lost 4; bases outside the gene matches: 1. CDR3 size: 12 residues. Germline-derived CDR1 and CDR2 are DFQATT and SNEGSKA (reference sequence). CDR3 DNA sequence: TGCAGTGCTAGAGGGGGGGGGTACGAGCAGTACTTC. Translated: CSARGGGYEQYF.

The table lists this clonotype with a few counts. The chain combines TRBV3-1 with TRBJ2-3, with a possible D match to TRBD2 (7 bases). Germline loops: CDR1 LGHDT, CDR2 YNNKEL (reference sequence). Trimming left V 0 bases short and J 3 bases short, with 13 bases between. This CDR3 has 16 amino acids. The CDR3 is CASSQEVGGATDTQYF. The DNA for the CDR3 is TGTGCCAGCAGCCAAGAGGTAGGGGGGGCGACAGATACGCAGTATTTT.

Ten or more counts support this clonotype. This chain joins TRBV27 and TRBJ2-3; TRBD1 aligns across 9 bases. Germline V gene sequence: CDR1 MNHEY, CDR2 SMNVEV (reference sequence). This CDR3 has 14 amino acids. Trimming cost V 6 bases and J 6 bases; bases outside gene matches: 7. CDR3 sequence: CASSEDRGSDTQYF. The CDR3, as DNA: TGTGCCAGCAGCGAGGACAGGGGTTCCGATACGCAGTATTTT.

The CDR3 DNA reads as TGCGCCAGCAGCCAGGATGTAGGCAACTATGGCTACACCTTC. Encoded protein: CASSQDVGNYGYTF. The genes are TRBV4-1 and TRBJ1-2, with D uncertain. Per germline, CDR1 MGHRA and CDR2 YSYEKL. Trimming took 3 bases from V and 2 from J, leaving 10 bases between them. The CDR3 is 14 residues long.